This T cell receptor (beta chain) was identified in a study of tumor-infiltrating lymphocytes in primary liver carcinoma. To note about this clonotype: A junction end diverges from the germline sequence, so it may reflect a read error.

With a constant-region primer, TCR beta cDNA was made from roughly 500 ng of total RNA. Three nested multiplex PCR rounds, a slightly modified ARM-PCR method, built the TCR beta libraries. A C-beta reverse primer was combined with TRBV1-TRBV30 forward primers in the first two PCR rounds, and each round had approximately 9 cycles. Via MiXCR, TCRdb re-called the multiplex PCR reads, giving one row per CDR3 protein. The table lists approximately 190,000 distinct CDR3 sequences, over 80% of them singletons. The CDR3 spans 16 residues. The germline gives CDR1 SGHNT, CDR2 YYREEE (reference sequence). The roughly 17-31 mg bulk tissue piece was not sorted before simultaneous RNA and DNA extraction.

The J gene is TRBJ2-1, the V gene TRBV5-4; TRBD1 agrees at 7 bases. The material sequenced was tumor tissue from primary liver carcinoma. The origin of this receptor is a man between 35 and 55 years old with primary liver carcinoma and hepatitis B virus infection. The DNA for the CDR3 is TGTGCCAGCAGCCCCGGCGTAGGGGGCTATGGGAATGAGCAGTTCTTT. Translated: CASSPGVGGYGNEQFF.